Listed below are T cell receptor beta chains from one sample, sequenced in a study of chemoradiotherapy in HPV16-positive cancers. The protocol was immunoSEQ multiplex PCR, while the TCRdb copy is restricted to in-frame clones and leaves out a portion. The sample contains some 35,000 clones, around 92% of which appear only once. The sample here was blood, taken from a patient who underwent chemoradiotherapy. The receptors originated from a human donor with HPV-associated anogenital cancer. Both conserved end residues are part of each CDR3. The order of the fields is D gene, CDR3 length, V gene, J gene, clone size, CDR3 protein, CDR3 DNA. A D gene is named only where the DNA matches it firmly. A row's size may be missing; if present it is once, few, many or a size class.

TRBD1	14	TRBV27	TRBJ1-2	few	CASSVDRGQNGYTF	TGTGCCAGCAGTGTCGACAGGGGTCAAAATGGCTACACCTTC
TRBD1	16	TRBV18	TRBJ2-2	.	CASSSLLTGTTGELFF	TGTGCCAGCTCATCACTACTGACAGGGACCACCGGGGAGCTGTTTTTT
.	12	TRBV2	TRBJ1-2	.	CASSDGPYGYTF	TGTGCCAGCAGCGACGGACCCTATGGCTACACCTTC
.	13	TRBV4-1	TRBJ2-1	.	CASSQARQGWQFF	TGCGCCAGCAGCCAAGCCCGTCAGGGTTGGCAGTTCTTC
.	16	TRBV4-3	TRBJ1-1	.	CASSQVVLSMNTEAFF	TGCGCCAGCAGCCAAGTGGTACTCAGTATGAACACTGAAGCTTTCTTT
.	12	TRBV30	TRBJ2-1	.	CAYDVGYNEQFF	TGTGCCTACGACGTTGGCTACAATGAGCAGTTCTTC
.	14	TRBV4-1	TRBJ1-1	few	CASSQDFYRTEAFF	TGCGCCAGCAGCCAAGACTTCTACCGCACTGAAGCTTTCTTT
TRBD1	15	TRBV6-5	TRBJ1-1	.	CASRGGYRGNTEAFF	TGTGCCAGCAGAGGGGGTTACAGGGGGAACACTGAAGCTTTCTTT
TRBD1	13	TRBV6-1	TRBJ2-7	.	CASVQGVSYEQYF	TGTGCCAGCGTGCAGGGGGTGTCCTACGAGCAGTACTTC
.	14	TRBV30	TRBJ1-2	.	CAWSFGLANDGYTF	TGTGCCTGGAGTTTCGGCCTGGCGAATGATGGCTACACCTTC
TRBD1	14	TRBV18	TRBJ1-1	.	CASSPRGRGTEAFF	TGTGCCAGCTCACCACGTGGCAGGGGGACTGAAGCTTTCTTT
.	14	TRBV30	TRBJ2-7	.	CAWSVGLMAGEQYF	TGTGCCTGGAGTGTTGGTCTCATGGCGGGCGAGCAGTACTTC
TRBD1	16	TRBV25-1	TRBJ1-5	.	CASSESCQGACQPQHF	TGTGCCAGCAGTGAATCGTGTCAGGGGGCTTGTCAGCCCCAGCATTTT
.	13	TRBV7-9	TRBJ1-2	.	CASSYQGSYGYTF	TGTGCCAGCAGCTATCAGGGTTCCTATGGCTACACCTTC
.	15	TRBV7-9	TRBJ2-1	.	CASSLDRRYYNEQFF	TGTGCCAGCAGCCTTGACAGGAGATACTACAATGAGCAGTTCTTC
.	14	TRBV7-9	TRBJ1-1	.	CASSDQGSITEAFF	TGTGCCAGCAGCGACCAGGGATCTATCACTGAAGCTTTCTTT
TRBD2	20	TRBV15	TRBJ2-4	.	CATSTPPGLAGRGSKNIQYF	TGTGCCACCAGCACCCCACCGGGACTAGCGGGTCGGGGATCCAAAAACATTCAGTACTTC
.	13	TRBV10-3	TRBJ2-5	once	CAISVDGQETQYF	TGTGCCATCAGTGTTGACGGACAAGAGACCCAGTACTTC
.	13	TRBV30	TRBJ1-2	.	CAWSVGPGGGYTF	TGTGCCTGGAGTGTCGGGCCTGGGGGTGGCTACACCTTC
.	12	TRBV7-9	TRBJ1-1	.	CASSLVQTEAFF	TGTGCCAGCAGCTTAGTCCAGACTGAAGCTTTCTTT
.	16	TRBV10-2	TRBJ2-3	.	CASSEARGTSTDTQYF	TGCGCCAGCAGTGAAGCTAGGGGAACTAGCACAGATACGCAGTATTTT
.	15	TRBV18	TRBJ2-7	.	CASSLTGGEGYEQYF	TGTGCCAGCTCACTAACCGGAGGGGAAGGCTACGAGCAGTACTTC
.	15	TRBV7-8	TRBJ2-3	.	CASSLRRDLTDTQYF	TGTGCCAGCAGCTTACGACGGGACCTCACAGATACGCAGTATTTT
TRBD2	17	TRBV2	TRBJ2-5	.	CASSLSLTRGGQETQYF	TGTGCCAGCAGTCTATCCCTCACGCGGGGGGGTCAAGAGACCCAGTACTTC
.	15	TRBV6-1	TRBJ1-3	once	CASSLDRSSGNTIYF	TGTGCCAGCAGCCTTGACAGGAGCTCTGGAAACACCATATATTTT
TRBD2	16	TRBV4-3	TRBJ2-7	.	CASSQDATSGGYEQYF	TGCGCCAGCAGCCAAGATGCAACTAGCGGGGGCTACGAGCAGTACTTC
TRBD1	18	TRBV7-9	TRBJ2-4	.	CASSPGPLNRGQLNIQYF	TGTGCCAGCAGTCCAGGTCCCCTTAACAGGGGACAGTTAAACATTCAGTACTTC
.	14	TRBV9	TRBJ1-5	.	CASSVGGSNQPQHF	TGTGCCAGCAGCGTAGGGGGGTCCAATCAGCCCCAGCATTTT
.	15	TRBV7-9	TRBJ2-1	.	CASSTYSMAMGEQFF	TGTGCCAGCAGTACTTACTCCATGGCGATGGGTGAGCAGTTCTTC
TRBD1	15	TRBV6-1	TRBJ1-2	.	CASSERAGGSYGYTF	TGTGCCAGCAGTGAAAGGGCAGGGGGCAGCTATGGCTACACCTTC
.	14	TRBV11-3	TRBJ1-3	once	CASSFTRSGNTIYF	TGTGCCAGCAGCTTCACGCGCTCTGGAAACACCATATATTTT
.	12	TRBV30	TRBJ1-3	.	CAWKKSGNTIYF	TGTGCCTGGAAGAAATCTGGAAACACCATATATTTT
.	14	TRBV6-5	TRBJ1-4	once	CASSYGRVGEKLFF	TGTGCCAGCAGTTACGGGCGGGTCGGTGAAAAACTGTTTTTT
TRBD2	14	TRBV7-3	TRBJ2-5	.	CASSSRPGGETQYF	TGTGCCAGCAGCTCCCGACCCGGGGGGGAGACCCAGTACTTC
.	12	TRBV2	TRBJ1-1	.	CASSGLGSEAFF	TGTGCCAGCAGCGGGCTGGGATCTGAAGCTTTCTTT
TRBD1	14	TRBV9	TRBJ1-2	.	CASSVNSWDRRTTF	TGTGCCAGCAGCGTCAATAGTTGGGACAGAAGGACCACCTTC
TRBD1	14	TRBV7-9	TRBJ2-7	.	CASSLGTGASEQYF	TGTGCCAGCAGCTTAGGGACAGGGGCTTCCGAGCAGTACTTC
.	12	TRBV19	TRBJ2-7	.	CASSSLSDEQYF	TGTGCCAGTAGTTCGCTTTCCGACGAGCAGTACTTC
.	14	TRBV14	TRBJ1-4	.	CASSPYGENEKLFF	TGTGCCAGCAGCCCTTACGGAGAGAATGAAAAACTGTTTTTT
.	13	TRBV10-1	TRBJ2-2	.	CASRRDNTGELFF	TGCGCCAGTAGAAGGGACAACACCGGGGAGCTGTTTTTT
TRBD1	15	TRBV6-5	TRBJ1-2	.	CASSYSRGTGVGYTF	TGTGCCAGCAGTTACTCCAGGGGGACAGGGGTTGGCTACACCTTC